The 4 T cell receptor beta chains presented below share a single source sample, sequenced in a study of CD8+ T cells in alopecia areata. Investigators isolated RNA and reverse transcribed it into cDNA to act as the sequencing template. Repertoires were generated with immunoSEQ multiplex PCR, while TCRdb's copy carries only in-frame clones and drops some. The sample carries 200,000 to 250,000 clones, less than 50% recorded once. Stated treatment: oral pan-JAK inhibitor, 5-10 mg twice daily. The sample consisted of CD4+ T cells sorted from blood, taken at approximately week 36, from a patient treated with tofacitinib. Source of these receptors: a human donor with alopecia areata.

Only a few counts were recorded for this clone. The V gene is TRBV5-6, the J gene TRBJ2-5; 10 nucleotides match TRBD1. CDR3 size: 16 residues. J gave up 2 bases and V 5 bases, and 9 bases lay outside the gene matches. Germline V lookup: CDR1 SGHDT, CDR2 YYEEEE. The CDR3 nucleotides read TGTGCCAGCAGTGTGCGGGACAGGGGACTTCAAGAGACCCAGTACTTC. Translation: CASSVRDRGLQETQYF.

This clone was counted once. This sample also contains other DNA sequences that code for the same CDR3. The chain combines TRBV11-2 with TRBJ2-3; no clear D gene. Per the germline V gene, CDR1 is SGHAT and CDR2 is FQNNGV. This CDR3 region has 14 residues. V was pared by 1 base and J by 1 base, with 6 bases between. The CDR3 DNA reads as TGTGCCAGCAGCTTAGGTGGACGCACAGATACGCAGTATTTT. It encodes CASSLGGRTDTQYF.

The genes are TRBV4-1 and TRBJ2-3; D is unresolved. Trimming pared 0 bases from V and 7 bases from J, leaving 14 bases between. Germline V CDR1 and CDR2: MGHRA, YSYEKL. The CDR3 runs to 15 residues. The CDR3 bases are TGCGCCAGCAGCCAAGAACGAACAGTGCAGAATACGCAGTATTTT. Amino acid sequence: CASSQERTVQNTQYF.

The rearrangement links TRBV29-1 to TRBJ1-2; no clear D gene. Germline assignment: CDR1 SQVTM and CDR2 ANQGSEA. Deletions cut 3 bases from V and 8 bases from J, with 16 bases between. The CDR3 consists of 13 residues. CDR3 nucleotides: TGCAGCGTTGAGGACCGGACCTTCGGGGGCTACACCTTC. Its protein product is CSVEDRTFGGYTF.